This T cell receptor beta chain was obtained from a study of cytomegalovirus exposure and HLA in healthy donors. Study-wide points: It was reportedly the case that the classifier diagnosed cytomegalovirus status with high specificity and sensitivity. Under in vitro conditions, a few CMV-associated chains were confirmed as specific for CMV antigens. A later analysis found TCR association rates differed by HLA locus, highest for DRB1 and lowest for HLA-C.

This clone was counted a single time. Its specificity is unknown. Healthy individuals who donated bone marrow served as the donors. The study ran its PCR with 60 Vbeta and 13 Jbeta primers. This table comes from immunoSEQ multiplex PCR, and its TCRdb copy is limited to in-frame clones, with some not included. The sample consists of about 59,000 clones, 75% to 90% of them appearing once. The sample consisted of PBMCs. This receptor was obtained from a woman aged 35 to 49 in good health and CMV-seronegative.

The CDR3 region has the DNA TGCGCCAGCAGCCAAGGGACAGGGGATGCTCGGCAGCCCCAGCATTTT. Translating gives CASSQGTGDARQPQHF. The chain is built from TRBV4-1 and TRBJ1-5; 9 bases match TRBD1. J lost 7 bases, V lost 1 base, and 8 bases had no gene match. Germline V lookup: CDR1 MGHRA, CDR2 YSYEKL. This CDR3 is built from 16 residues.